Below are 25 T cell receptor beta chains sequenced from a single sample in a study of PD-1 blockade in classical Hodgkin lymphoma. Autologous stem cell transplantation was followed by relapse in every patient, and brentuximab vedotin exposure varied. Some clones are missing from TCRdb's copy, which holds only in-frame ones; the method was immunoSEQ multiplex PCR. The sample consists of about 21,000 clones, around 68% of them appearing once. Here the sequenced sample was peripheral blood mononuclear cells (PBMCs), taken at baseline. These receptor sequences come from a human donor with classical Hodgkin lymphoma.

This sequence joins TRBV19 and TRBJ1-1; a possible D gene is TRBD1 (6 bases). From germline, CDR1 is LNHDA and CDR2 SQIVND (reference sequence). Trimming cost V 4 bases and J 1 base, with 10 bases left between them. This CDR3 has 14 residues. CDR3 loop: CASSRLQGNTEAFF. The CDR3 DNA follows: TGTGCCAGTAGTAGGTTACAGGGGAACACTGAAGCTTTCTTT. The variable domain in full, with the rest retrieved from reference TRBV19 and TRBJ1-1, is DGGITQSPKYLFRKEGQNVTLSCEQNLNHDAMYWYRQDPGQGLRLIYYSQIVNDFQKGDIAEGYSVSREKKESFPLTVTSAQKNPTAFYLCASSRLQGNTEAFFGQGTRLTVV.

This chain connects TRBV5-6 to TRBJ2-7, with 7 bases identical to TRBD2. CDR1 is SGHDT, CDR2 YYEEEE, per germline. The V segment lost 2 bases and the J segment 7 bases; nucleotides outside the gene matches: 15. This CDR3 contains 16 residues. The chain's CDR3 is CASSFAGTTRVGEQYF. CDR3 DNA sequence: TGTGCCAGCAGCTTCGCCGGGACTACTCGTGTTGGTGAGCAGTACTTC.

The chain employs TRBV2 and TRBJ1-1, with no clear D. This CDR3 is 13 amino acids long. CDR1 and CDR2 from the germline V gene are SNHLY and FYNNEI. The germline V and J ends were trimmed by 4 bases and 7 bases, with 13 bases remaining between them. The chain's CDR3 is CASSGNWASEAFF. Written as DNA, the CDR3 is TGTGCCAGCAGTGGGAATTGGGCCAGTGAAGCTTTCTTT. The full variable domain, completed using reference TRBV2 and TRBJ1-1, is EPEVTQTPSHQVTQMGQEVILRCVPISNHLYFYWYRQILGQKVEFLVSFYNNEISEKSEIFDDQFSVERPDGSNFTLKIRSTKLEDSAMYFCASSGNWASEAFFGQGTRLTVV.

The gene calls are TRBV5-8 and TRBJ1-2, with D unresolved. The CDR3 contains 11 residues. The V gene's germline CDR1 is SGHTS and CDR2 YDEGEE. Trimming stripped 1 base from V and 7 bases from J, with 5 bases between. The CDR3 coding sequence is TGTGCCAGCAGCTTGTATGCTGGCTACACCTTC. This gives the protein CASSLYAGYTF.

The J gene is TRBJ1-1, the V gene TRBV6-5; D possibly corresponds to TRBD1 (6 bases). Per germline, CDR1 MNHEY and CDR2 SVGAGI. This CDR3 region has 13 residues. V lost 1 base, J lost 6 bases, and 9 bases lay in between. Here the CDR3 DNA reads TGTGCCAGCAGTTACTTTGCAGGGGCTGAAGCTTTCTTT. Protein sequence: CASSYFAGAEAFF.

The gene calls are TRBV27 and TRBJ1-5, with a weak D call TRBD1 (6 bases). Looked up from germline, CDR1 is MNHEY and CDR2 is SMNVEV (reference sequence). Trimming took 5 bases from V and 0 from J, leaving 17 bases between them. CDR3 length: 17 amino acids. The CDR3 reads CASSPREGGNSNQPQHF. Written as DNA, the CDR3 is TGTGCCAGCAGTCCGCGGGAAGGGGGTAATAGCAATCAGCCCCAGCATTTT.

The chain carries TRBV28 and TRBJ1-2; 8 bases match TRBD1. The germline V gene has CDR1 MDHEN and CDR2 SYDVKM. The ends lost 5 bases at V and 4 bases at J; junction bases unmatched: 6. The CDR3 runs to 14 residues. Written as DNA, the CDR3 is TGTGCCAGCAGTCCAGGGGGCCTCGTCTATGGCTACACCTTC. Its translation is CASSPGGLVYGYTF.

About this clone: One end of the junction fails to match germline, which may point to a read error. The chain recombines TRBV30 with TRBJ1-4, with unresolved D. CDR1 and CDR2 (germline): GTSNPN, SVGIG (reference sequence). The CDR3 is 13 amino acids. The CDR3 here is CAWMESRRANAVF. In DNA form, the CDR3 reads TGTGCCTGGATGGAGAGCAGACGGGCTAACGCGGTTTTT.

This clone came up a few times. The rearrangement joins TRBV4-3 to TRBJ1-2; D unclear. This CDR3 comprises 13 residues. Germline V gene sequence: CDR1 LGHNA, CDR2 YSLEER. V lost 0 bases, J lost 8 bases, and 10 bases lay in between. CDR3 sequence: CASSQDRGRGYTF. CDR3 nucleotides: TGCGCCAGCAGCCAAGATCGAGGTCGAGGCTACACCTTC.

The chain is built from TRBV6-5 and TRBJ2-7, with TRBD2 identical over 7 bases. This CDR3 comprises 15 residues. V dropped 4 bases and J dropped 5; count of bases not matched to a gene: 11. Germline V gives CDR1 MNHEY, CDR2 SVGAGI. DNA of the CDR3: TGTGCCAGCAGTTGGGGAGCGGGGATAGCCGACGAGCAGTACTTC. Amino acid sequence: CASSWGAGIADEQYF.

The chain employs TRBV4-2 and TRBJ1-2; D call uncertain. CDR1 and CDR2 from the germline V gene are LGHNA and YNFKEQ. The CDR3 has 14 residues. V was pared by 5 bases and J by 5 bases, with 15 bases between. This chain's CDR3 is CASSLAMEVYGYTF. The CDR3 nucleotides read TGTGCCAGCAGCTTGGCGATGGAGGTTTATGGCTACACCTTC.

This chain links TRBV15 with TRBJ1-1; 9 bases are a match to TRBD1. Germline V gene lookup returns CDR1 LNHNV and CDR2 YYDKDF (reference sequence). This CDR3 is 15 amino acids long. V was clipped by 5 bases and J by 6 bases; unmatched bases: 10. This CDR3 is CATSALQGASAEAFF. As DNA, the CDR3 is TGTGCCACCAGCGCACTACAGGGGGCGTCCGCTGAAGCTTTCTTT. The full variable domain, completed using reference TRBV15 and TRBJ1-1, is DAMVIQNPRYQVTQFGKPVTLSCSQTLNHNVMYWYQQKSSQAPKLLFHYYDKDFNNEADTPDNFQSRRPNTSFCFLDIRSPGLGDTAMYLCATSALQGASAEAFFGQGTRLTVV.

The J gene is TRBJ1-1, the V gene TRBV6-5, with D uncertain. The V end was cut by 6 bases, the J end by 1 base, with 9 bases between. CDR3 length: 13 amino acids. Germline V CDR1 and CDR2: MNHEY, SVGAGI. CDR3 region: CASSLVSNTEAFF. DNA for the CDR3: TGTGCCAGCAGCCTCGTTTCGAACACTGAAGCTTTCTTT.

The chain carries TRBV30 and TRBJ1-2; 7 positions match TRBD1. V was clipped by 3 bases and J by 3 bases; unmatched bases: 4. This CDR3 is 13 amino acids long. Germline loops: CDR1 GTSNPN, CDR2 SVGIG (reference sequence). The DNA for the CDR3 is TGTGCCTGGAGGACAGGGCGAGACTATGGCTACACCTTC. This codes for CAWRTGRDYGYTF.

V gene TRBV28 combines with J gene TRBJ2-1, with D unclear. V lost 7 bases to trimming and J lost 2 bases, with 21 bases between them. The CDR3 runs to 17 residues. In germline, CDR1 is MDHEN, CDR2 SYDVKM. CDR3 sequence (DNA): TGTGCCAGCAATCGTTCCTTCTTAGCCTTTGCCTACAATGAGCAGTTCTTC. Its protein is CASNRSFLAFAYNEQFF. The full variable domain, rest sourced from reference TRBV28 and TRBJ2-1, is DVKVTQSSRYLVKRTGEKVFLECVQDMDHENMFWYRQDPGLGLRLIYFSYDVKMKEKGDIPEGYSVSREKKERFSLILESASTNQTSMYLCASNRSFLAFAYNEQFFGPGTRLTVL.

This chain connects TRBV18 to TRBJ2-3; the match to TRBD2 covers 11 bases. Trimming took 6 bases from V and 6 from J; bases not matched to a gene: 8. This CDR3 is 15 amino acids long. Germline V gene data show CDR1 as KGHSH and CDR2 as LQKENI. The CDR3 protein is CASSRSGGALDTQYF. In nucleotides, the CDR3 is TGTGCCAGCTCCCGTAGCGGGGGGGCATTGGATACGCAGTATTTT.

This chain links TRBV2 with TRBJ2-3; tentative D call: TRBD1 (5 bases). V lost 6 bases and J 5 bases, leaving 6 bases between the germline ends. This CDR3 is 11 amino acids long. CDR1 and CDR2 (germline): SNHLY, FYNNEI. CDR3: CASRGEDTQYF. DNA of the CDR3: TGTGCCAGCAGAGGGGAAGATACGCAGTATTTT.

In nucleotides, the CDR3 is TGTGCCAGCAGTTTACTCACAGGGCTGAGGGAGCAGTACTTC. Translation: CASSLLTGLREQYF. The V and J genes are TRBV28 and TRBJ2-7, with TRBD1 as a possible D gene (6 bases). This CDR3 is 14 amino acids long. V lost 2 bases to trimming and J lost 7 bases, with 15 bases between them. The V gene's germline CDR1 is MDHEN and CDR2 SYDVKM.

The rearrangement links TRBV30 to TRBJ2-3; 14 bases are shared with TRBD2. Germline V gene sequence: CDR1 GTSNPN, CDR2 SVGIG (reference sequence). The CDR3 runs 16 residues. V lost 2 bases and J lost 3; bases outside the gene matches: 4. CDR3 amino acids: CAWSSGLAGGTDTQYF. The CDR3 nucleotides are TGTGCCTGGAGTTCAGGACTAGCGGGAGGAACAGATACGCAGTATTTT.

This clone was recorded once. The chain joins TRBV7-9 to TRBJ2-5, with TRBD1 matching 9 bases. The CDR3 loop spans 15 amino acids. Germline V gene sequence: CDR1 SEHNR, CDR2 FQNEAQ (reference sequence). Germline trimming cut 2 bases from V and 3 bases from J; bases unmatched to any gene: 4. The CDR3 is CASSLSGTGKETQYF. Written as DNA, the CDR3 is TGTGCCAGCAGCTTAAGCGGGACAGGGAAAGAGACCCAGTACTTC.

V gene TRBV10-2 combines with J gene TRBJ1-5; no reliable D call. The CDR3 is 13 amino acids. CDR1 is WSHSY, CDR2 SAAADI, per germline. With 11 bases removed from V and 0 bases from J, the gap between germline ends came to 11 bases. The DNA of the CDR3 is TGCGCCCGCTGGCGGTATAGCAATCAGCCCCAGCATTTT. This translates into CARWRYSNQPQHF.

V is TRBV27 and J is TRBJ2-1; TRBD2 agrees at 8 bases. CDR3 length: 14 amino acids. The germline V gene encodes CDR1 MNHEY and CDR2 SMNVEV (reference sequence). J was trimmed by 0 bases and V by 6 bases; bases with no gene match: 1. CDR3 nucleotide sequence: TGTGCCAGCAGCGGGGGGGGCTCCTACAATGAGCAGTTCTTC. It encodes CASSGGGSYNEQFF.

The chain recombines TRBV6-1 with TRBJ2-7, with D possibly TRBD2 on 5 matching bases. Trimming removed 3 bases at V and 3 bases at J, with 12 bases between. CDR3 size: 14 residues. Germline-derived CDR1 and CDR2 are MNHNS and SASEGT. For the CDR3, the DNA is TGTGCCAGCAGTGACCGGGGAGTTTTCTACGAGCAGTACTTC. Its translation is CASSDRGVFYEQYF.

This clone was observed a few times. The gene calls are TRBV4-3 and TRBJ1-2; no definite D call. There are 17 residues in the CDR3. V dropped 0 bases and J dropped 3 bases, with 17 bases sitting between them. Germline loops: CDR1 LGHNA, CDR2 YSLEER. DNA for the CDR3: TGCGCCAGCAGCCAAGATTTCCGGCAATGGCCGCACTATGGCTACACCTTC. Its translation: CASSQDFRQWPHYGYTF.

This clone occurred once. The V call is TRBV5-1, the J call TRBJ2-1, with TRBD2 identical over 11 bases. V lost 0 bases, J lost 5 bases, and 13 bases stayed unmatched. The germline CDR1 and CDR2 sequences are SGHRS and YFSETQ. The CDR3 consists of 19 residues. For the CDR3, the DNA is TGCGCCAGCAGCTTGGCCACACTAGCGGGAGCTATCAAGGACAATGAGCAGTTCTTC. Encoded protein: CASSLATLAGAIKDNEQFF.